The sequence of this T cell receptor (beta chain) was determined in a study of post-analysis software for immune sequencing data. Across the study: As for disease course, relapsing-remitting, secondary progressive and progressive-relapsing multiple sclerosis were all included.

On this clonotype: Its antigen is as yet unknown.

Germline CDR1 is DFQATT and CDR2 is SNEGSKA (reference sequence). V lost 4 bases and J lost 3; bases outside the gene matches: 7. The CDR3 has 14 residues. Whole-study findings and limits: A handful of TRBV segments were significantly more frequent in patients than in controls. TRBV5-6, TRBV5-1 and TRBV20-1 were among these segments. Strong co-clustering by F measure was evident for samples that had been prepared in the same batch.

Prepared TCR beta cDNA libraries contained unique molecular identifiers. TCRdb re-called the PCR reads with MiXCR, one entry per CDR3 protein. The repertoire holds roughly 150,000 distinct CDR3 sequences, with around 36% as singletons. The sample consisted of blood, taken after autologous hematopoietic stem cell transplantation. The receptor was isolated from a girl aged 5-17 years with multiple sclerosis. The chain is built from TRBV20-1 and TRBJ2-7; TRBD1 aligns across 9 bases. The CDR3: CSATDRGGGYEQYF. CDR3 DNA: TGCAGTGCTACCGACAGGGGGGGTGGCTACGAGCAGTACTTC.